A single sample is the source of the 5 T cell receptor beta chains below, sequenced in a study of T-cell reconstitution after alpha-beta-depleted transplantation in children. The TCRbeta library was prepared with unique molecular identifiers. TCRdb reprocessed the PCR reads via MiXCR and lists one record per CDR3 protein. The sample holds 900,000 or so distinct CDR3 sequences, roughly 15% seen once. This specimen consisted of PBMCs, mostly from graft donor cells, obtained 360 days after TCRalphabeta/CD19-depleted stem cell transplant. The receptors were sampled from a male patient between 10 and 17 years old who had a stem cell transplant for acute lymphoblastic leukemia, so the T cells may come from the graft donor.

This clonotype was seen a few times. The V call is TRBV24-1, the J call TRBJ2-2; 9 bases fit TRBD2. This CDR3 is built from 17 residues. Looked up from germline, CDR1 is KGHDR and CDR2 is SFDVKD. The ends lost 4 bases at V and 5 bases at J; junction bases unmatched: 10. As DNA, the CDR3 is TGTGCCACCAGTGACAGCCTGCGCCTAGCGGGGACCGGGGAGCTGTTTTTT. It specifies CATSDSLRLAGTGELFF.

The chain uses TRBV15 and TRBJ2-1; D remains ambiguous. CDR1 is LNHNV and CDR2 is YYDKDF in the germline V gene (reference sequence). This CDR3 is 17 amino acids long. V lost 6 bases, J lost 2 bases, and 20 bases lay in between. CDR3 sequence: CATRRLVLTNTYNEQFF. As DNA, the CDR3 is TGTGCCACCAGACGGCTAGTCCTTACGAACACCTACAATGAGCAGTTCTTC. The full variable domain, completed using reference TRBV15 and TRBJ2-1, is DAMVIQNPRYQVTQFGKPVTLSCSQTLNHNVMYWYQQKSSQAPKLLFHYYDKDFNNEADTPDNFQSRRPNTSFCFLDIRSPGLGDTAMYLCATRRLVLTNTYNEQFFGPGTRLTVL.

This clonotype was observed a few times. This chain joins TRBV5-6 and TRBJ2-6, with D possibly TRBD1 on 6 matching bases. CDR1 and CDR2 (germline): SGHDT, YYEEEE. The CDR3 has 17 residues. The V gene lost 2 bases and the J gene lost 0 bases, with 12 bases spanning the gap. The CDR3 loop reads CASSFWTASSGANVLTF. The CDR3 nucleotides read TGTGCCAGCAGCTTTTGGACAGCGTCCTCTGGGGCCAACGTCCTGACTTTC.

The chain has TRBV7-9 and TRBJ2-1, with D tentatively TRBD1 or TRBD2 (5 bases each). Germline V gene data show CDR1 as SEHNR and CDR2 as FQNEAQ (reference sequence). V lost 5 bases and J 8 bases, leaving 22 bases between the germline ends. CDR3 size: 16 residues. CDR3 residues: CASSGPGPETWDEQFF. DNA of the CDR3: TGTGCCAGCAGCGGACCGGGACCCGAGACGTGGGATGAGCAGTTCTTC.

The chain employs TRBV6-2 or TRBV6-3 and TRBJ2-1; D is perhaps TRBD2 (5 bases). This CDR3 spans 12 amino acids. V was cut by 4 bases and J by 10 bases, with 11 bases left in between. Looked up from germline, CDR1 is MNHEY and CDR2 is SVGEGT. The CDR3 sequence is CASSFLLGEQFF. Written as DNA, the CDR3 is TGTGCCAGCAGTTTCTTACTAGGGGAGCAGTTCTTC.